Each of the 21 T cell receptor beta chains below was sequenced from the same sample in a study of post-analysis software for immune sequencing data. Study observations and caveats: TRBV5-6, TRBV5-1 and TRBV20-1 belonged to a set of a few TRBV segments that were more frequent in patients than controls.

Tagging with unique molecular identifiers was a feature of the TCR beta cDNA libraries. TCRdb re-called the PCR reads through MiXCR, storing one row per CDR3 protein. Here the sample spans some 370,000 distinct CDR3 sequences, approximately 33% being singletons. Antigens for these TCRs are unknown. Sample: blood. The receptors shown here come from a girl between 5 and 17 years old with multiple sclerosis.

This clonotype was counted a few times. The chain links TRBV6-2 or TRBV6-3 to TRBJ2-5, with 7 bases fitting TRBD2. The V and J ends lost 7 bases and 7 bases, in that order; junction bases with no gene match: 15. Germline-derived CDR1 and CDR2 are MNHEY and SVGEGT. CDR3 size: 15 residues. DNA of the CDR3: TGTGCCAGCACCCTACGCGGGGGAGCAGGAGCGACCCAGTACTTC. This translates into CASTLRGGAGATQYF.

The rearrangement uses TRBV10-3 and TRBJ2-7; D may be TRBD1 (6 bases). Per germline, CDR1 ENHRY and CDR2 SYGVKD. Trimming took off 2 bases at V and 1 base at J, with 6 bases between the two ends. The CDR3 runs to 13 residues. The CDR3 sequence: CAISEGQSYEQYF. DNA for the CDR3: TGTGCCATCAGTGAGGGACAGTCCTACGAGCAGTACTTC.

This clonotype has a handful of counts. This chain joins TRBV5-1 and TRBJ2-1; TRBD1 matches at 8 bases. Losses at the gene ends were 2 bases for V and 0 bases for J; bases not matched to a gene: 4. The CDR3 totals 16 residues. CDR1 SGHRS and CDR2 YFSETQ come from the germline V gene. The CDR3 protein is CASSLQTGGSYNEQFF. CDR3 nucleotides: TGCGCCAGCAGCTTACAAACAGGGGGCTCCTACAATGAGCAGTTCTTC.

To note about this clonotype: The CDR3 ends on some other residue instead of the conserved phenylalanine or tryptophan, so this is likely a read error. The V gene is TRBV6-5, the J gene TRBJ2-1; 11 nucleotides align to TRBD1. V lost 4 bases to trimming and J lost 5 bases; unmatched junction nucleotides: 13. Germline lookup yields CDR1 MNHEY and CDR2 SVGAGI. The length of the CDR3 is 18 residues. CDR3 DNA: TGTGCCAGCAGTTCGCCGGGACAGGGGGTGCTAAGGCACAATGAGCAGTTCATC. This encodes CASSSPGQGVLRHNEQFI.

The rearrangement joins TRBV9 to TRBJ1-2; possibly TRBD1 for D (6 bases). Germline CDR1 reads SGDLS; CDR2 reads YYNGEE. V gave up 7 bases and J gave up 6 bases, with 19 bases separating them. CDR3 size: 14 residues. The CDR3 loop is CASARGSVRHGYTF. As DNA, the CDR3 is TGTGCCAGCGCGAGGGGGTCGGTTCGTCATGGCTACACCTTC.

The genes are TRBV7-8 and TRBJ2-1, with no clear D. Trimming took off 5 bases at V and 8 bases at J, with 13 bases between the two ends. The CDR3 spans 13 residues. The V gene's germline CDR1 is SGHVS and CDR2 FQNEAQ. CDR3 nucleotide sequence: TGTGCCAGCAGCACCCGGATATCGGATGAGCAGTTCTTC. Its protein product is CASSTRISDEQFF.

The J gene is TRBJ1-6, the V gene TRBV5-1; D ambiguous. With 4 bases removed from V and 5 bases from J, the gap between germline ends came to 16 bases. In germline, CDR1 is SGHRS, CDR2 YFSETQ. This CDR3 spans 16 amino acids. This chain's CDR3 is CASSGTVAGNNSPLHF. The CDR3 bases are TGCGCCAGCAGCGGAACCGTCGCTGGGAATAATTCACCCCTCCACTTT.

The chain is built from TRBV4-3 and TRBJ1-1; 9 nucleotides match TRBD1. The V gene end was trimmed by 4 bases and the J gene end by 11 bases; junction bases not matched to a gene: 8. From germline, CDR1 is LGHNA and CDR2 YSLEER. This CDR3 has 13 amino acids. The CDR3 is CASSPGQGQKAFF. CDR3 nucleotides: TGCGCCAGCAGCCCCGGACAGGGGCAGAAGGCTTTCTTT.

This clonotype was counted only a few times. J is TRBJ2-4 and V is TRBV20-1, with no clear D. CDR3 size: 14 residues. Trimming took off 6 bases at V and 5 bases at J, with 17 bases between the two ends. Germline V CDR1 and CDR2: DFQATT, SNEGSKA (reference sequence). The CDR3 region is CSATPGLAQNIQYF. The DNA for the CDR3 is TGCAGTGCCACCCCTGGCCTCGCGCAAAACATTCAGTACTTC.

The chain has TRBV12-3 or TRBV12-4 and TRBJ2-1; TRBD2 aligns across 7 bases. The CDR3 runs to 16 residues. Trimming at V came to 5 bases and at J to 8 bases, leaving 15 bases not matched to a gene. CDR3 in DNA: TGTGCCAGCAGTCCCTGGGGCGGGGGTATAAGCCATGAGCAGTTCTTC. Translating it yields CASSPWGGGISHEQFF.

In its sample, this clonotype was seen many times. The genes are TRBV4-1 and TRBJ2-7; D gene unclear. Germline CDR1 is MGHRA and CDR2 is YSYEKL. V was pared by 4 bases and J by 2 bases, with 15 bases between. The CDR3 loop spans 15 amino acids. CDR3 in DNA: TGCGCCAGCAGCCGCCTATCACTCGAGGCCTACGAGCAGTACTTC. Translating gives CASSRLSLEAYEQYF.

This clonotype was found a few times. The chain employs TRBV7-9 and TRBJ1-6, with D unresolved. The CDR3 has 14 amino acids. The V end lost 7 bases, the J end lost 4 bases, and 11 bases lay between the germline ends. Germline values: CDR1 SEHNR, CDR2 FQNEAQ (reference sequence). The DNA for the CDR3 is TGTGCCAGCACTCATCCAGAGTATAATTCACCCCTCCACTTT. Residues: CASTHPEYNSPLHF.

V is TRBV7-2 and J is TRBJ1-4, with D unresolved. The CDR3 consists of 15 residues. V lost 5 bases to trimming and J lost 5 bases, with 15 bases between them. Germline CDR1 reads SGHTA; CDR2 reads FQGNSA. DNA for the CDR3: TGTGCCAGCAGCCCTCGGACTCAAAGAAATGAAAAACTGTTTTTT. Its protein product is CASSPRTQRNEKLFF.

The chain carries TRBV6-2 or TRBV6-3 and TRBJ2-1; D gene unclear. V was clipped by 2 bases and J by 5 bases, with 10 bases between them. Germline assignment: CDR1 MNHEY and CDR2 SVGEGT. The length of the CDR3 is 14 residues. The CDR3 here is CASSYVGRDNEQFF. The DNA of the CDR3 is TGTGCCAGCAGTTACGTGGGCCGAGACAATGAGCAGTTCTTC.

This clonotype was recorded at least ten times. This CDR3 reads CASSLYGGLSGANVLTF. In DNA, the CDR3 is TGCGCCAGCAGCTTGTATGGGGGACTCTCTGGGGCCAACGTCCTGACTTTC. V gene TRBV5-1 combines with J gene TRBJ2-6, with a tentative D call TRBD2 (6 bases). Trimming took off 1 base at V and 0 bases at J, with 11 bases between the two ends. CDR1 SGHRS and CDR2 YFSETQ come from the germline V gene. The CDR3 has 17 amino acids. The entire variable domain, with the rest obtained from reference TRBV5-1 and TRBJ2-6, is as follows: KAGVTQTPRYLIKTRGQQVTLSCSPISGHRSVSWYQQTPGQGLQFLFEYFSETQRNKGNFPGRFSGRQFSNSRSEMNVSTLELGDSALYLCASSLYGGLSGANVLTFGAGSRLTVL.

This rearrangement joins TRBV12-5 to TRBJ2-1; D unclear. Between the trimmed V and J ends, which lost 0 bases and 2 bases, there was a span of 11 bases. The CDR3 runs 16 residues. The germline V gene encodes CDR1 LGHNT and CDR2 FRNRAP. The CDR3 DNA sequence: TGTGCTAGTGGTTTGGTGACCTCCGCCCCCTACAATGAGCAGTTCTTC. Protein sequence: CASGLVTSAPYNEQFF.

V is TRBV28 and J is TRBJ1-6; a weak D match, TRBD1 (5 bases). Per the germline V gene, CDR1 is MDHEN and CDR2 is SYDVKM. The CDR3 sequence is 13 residues long. V lost 7 bases and J lost 10, with 14 bases in between. In DNA form, the CDR3 reads TGTGCCAGCACTAGTACAGGCAGCTCACCCCTCCACTTT. Translated: CASTSTGSSPLHF.

The J gene is TRBJ1-5, the V gene TRBV5-5; D unclear. V gave up 1 base and J gave up 0 bases, with 5 bases separating them. The CDR3 loop spans 14 amino acids. The germline CDR1 and CDR2 sequences are SGHKS and YYEKEE (reference sequence). The CDR3 region is CASSLRVSNQPQHF. The CDR3 region has the DNA TGTGCCAGCAGCTTGAGGGTTAGCAATCAGCCCCAGCATTTT.

This clonotype was counted between two and nine times. The chain has TRBV5-1 and TRBJ2-2, with 9 bases aligning to TRBD1. The junction had 3 bases not matched to a gene; V was cut back by 0 bases and J by 6 bases. The CDR3 loop spans 15 amino acids. Germline values: CDR1 SGHRS, CDR2 YFSETQ. Written as DNA, the CDR3 is TGCGCCAGCAGCTTGGGGGACAGGGATGCCGGGGAGCTGTTTTTT. This encodes CASSLGDRDAGELFF.

As to this clonotype: At one end the junction does not follow the germline gene, possibly because of a read error. This chain joins TRBV11-2 and TRBJ2-5, with D possibly TRBD2 on 6 matching bases. From germline, CDR1 is SGHAT and CDR2 FQNNGV. The CDR3 spans 13 residues. The CDR3 DNA reads TGTGCCGGCAGCTTAGGAGGAGGGTACAAGCAGTACTTC. Amino acid sequence: CAGSLGGGYKQYF.

This clonotype was detected only a few times. The CDR3 DNA follows: TGTGCCAGCCCGGACCCCCTTAGCAATGAGCAGTTCTTC. Translation: CASPDPLSNEQFF. The V and J genes are TRBV6-1 and TRBJ2-1; no reliable D call. In germline, CDR1 is MNHNS, CDR2 SASEGT. The length of the CDR3 is 13 residues. Trimming removed 8 bases at V and 6 bases at J, with 14 bases between.